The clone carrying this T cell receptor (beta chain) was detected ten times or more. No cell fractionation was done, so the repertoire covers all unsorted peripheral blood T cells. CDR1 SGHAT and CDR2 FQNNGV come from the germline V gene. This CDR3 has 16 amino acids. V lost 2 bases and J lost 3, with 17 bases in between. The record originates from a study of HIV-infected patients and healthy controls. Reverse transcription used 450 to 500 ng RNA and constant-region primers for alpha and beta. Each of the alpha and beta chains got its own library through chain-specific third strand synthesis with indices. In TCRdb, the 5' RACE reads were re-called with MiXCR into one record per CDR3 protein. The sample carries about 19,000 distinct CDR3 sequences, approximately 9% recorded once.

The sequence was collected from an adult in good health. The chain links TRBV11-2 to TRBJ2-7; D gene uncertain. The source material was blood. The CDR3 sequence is CASSLRVFSRDYEQYF. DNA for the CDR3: TGTGCCAGCAGCTTAAGAGTTTTTAGTAGGGACTACGAGCAGTACTTC.